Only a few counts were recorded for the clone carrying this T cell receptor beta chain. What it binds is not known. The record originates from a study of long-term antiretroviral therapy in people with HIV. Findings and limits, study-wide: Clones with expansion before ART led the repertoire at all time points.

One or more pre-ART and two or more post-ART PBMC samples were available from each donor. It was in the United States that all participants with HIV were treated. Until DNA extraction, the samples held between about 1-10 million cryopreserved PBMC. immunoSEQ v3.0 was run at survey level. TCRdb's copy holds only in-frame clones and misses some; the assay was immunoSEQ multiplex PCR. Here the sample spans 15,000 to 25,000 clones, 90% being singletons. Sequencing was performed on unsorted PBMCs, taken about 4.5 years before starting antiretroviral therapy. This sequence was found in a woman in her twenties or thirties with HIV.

CDR3 sequence (DNA): TGTGCCACTTCGGGACAGGGGACTTACGAGCAGTACTTC. Protein sequence: CATSGQGTYEQYF. The rearrangement uses TRBV19 and TRBJ2-7; 10 bases fit TRBD1. V lost 10 bases and J lost 4; bases outside the gene matches: 7. The CDR3 runs 13 residues. CDR1 is LNHDA and CDR2 is SQIVND in the germline V gene (reference sequence).